A selection of T cell receptor beta chains follows, all from one sample in a study of ipilimumab plus nivolumab after autologous stem cell transplantation. Profiling relied on immunoSEQ multiplex PCR, and the TCRdb table lists in-frame clones only, not all of them. The table has fewer than 85,000 clones, under 85% seen once; the top ten hold less than 2.5%. Sequenced here: PBMCs, sampled in a trial of ipilimumab plus nivolumab as post-transplant consolidation. These receptors all stem from a male donor with diffuse large B-cell lymphoma. Each CDR3 is given with its conserved first and last residue. A D gene is named only where the DNA matches it firmly. Not every row has a clone size; where given, it reads once, few, many or a size class.

D gene: NA; V gene: TRBV5-4; J gene: TRBJ2-3; clone size: NA; CDR3 protein: CASSPSNPGTDTQYF; CDR3 DNA: TGTGCCAGCAGCCCCTCAAACCCGGGTACAGATACGCAGTATTTT
D gene: NA; V gene: TRBV5-1; J gene: TRBJ1-2; clone size: NA; CDR3 protein: CASSLETGTYGYTF; CDR3 DNA: TGCGCCAGCAGCTTGGAGACAGGAACCTATGGCTACACCTTC
D gene: TRBD2; V gene: TRBV10-1; J gene: TRBJ2-3; clone size: NA; CDR3 protein: CASSSGTSGGRTDTQYF; CDR3 DNA: TGCGCCAGCAGCTCCGGGACTAGCGGGGGACGCACAGATACGCAGTATTTT
D gene: NA; V gene: TRBV29-1; J gene: TRBJ2-3; clone size: few; CDR3 protein: CSVEDPGGWGAMDTQYF; CDR3 DNA: TGCAGCGTTGAAGACCCCGGGGGGTGGGGGGCCATGGATACGCAGTATTTT
D gene: NA; V gene: TRBV9; J gene: TRBJ2-1; clone size: NA; CDR3 protein: CASSGASSYNEQFF; CDR3 DNA: TGTGCCAGCAGCGGGGCTTCGTCCTACAATGAGCAGTTCTTC
D gene: NA; V gene: TRBV2; J gene: TRBJ1-5; clone size: few; CDR3 protein: CASSEIEDQPQHF; CDR3 DNA: TGTGCCAGCAGTGAGATTGAAGATCAGCCCCAGCATTTT
D gene: NA; V gene: TRBV7-9; J gene: TRBJ1-4; clone size: NA; CDR3 protein: CASSSATGGAEKLFF; CDR3 DNA: TGTGCCAGCAGCTCCGCGACAGGAGGGGCTGAAAAACTGTTTTTT
D gene: NA; V gene: TRBV6-8; J gene: TRBJ1-6; clone size: NA; CDR3 protein: CASSYICWSSYNSPLHF; CDR3 DNA: TGTGCCAGCAGTTACATCTGCTGGAGCTCCTATAATTCACCCCTCCACTTT
D gene: NA; V gene: TRBV27; J gene: TRBJ1-1; clone size: NA; CDR3 protein: CASSSSRTLNTEAFF; CDR3 DNA: TGTGCCAGCAGTTCGAGTCGGACTTTGAACACTGAAGCTTTCTTT
D gene: TRBD2; V gene: TRBV4-1; J gene: TRBJ2-1; clone size: NA; CDR3 protein: CASSPVRGLAGGNEQFF; CDR3 DNA: TGCGCCAGCAGCCCCGTAAGGGGACTAGCGGGGGGGAATGAGCAGTTCTTC
D gene: TRBD1; V gene: TRBV2; J gene: TRBJ1-4; clone size: NA; CDR3 protein: CASKRGLDEKLFF; CDR3 DNA: TGTGCCAGCAAGAGGGGGCTGGATGAAAAACTGTTTTTT
D gene: NA; V gene: TRBV11-2; J gene: TRBJ1-3; clone size: once; CDR3 protein: CASSPTWQSGNTIYF; CDR3 DNA: TGTGCCAGCAGTCCTACCTGGCAGTCTGGAAACACCATATATTTT
D gene: TRBD1; V gene: TRBV7-8; J gene: TRBJ1-1; clone size: NA; CDR3 protein: CASSSLQGAGFEAFF; CDR3 DNA: TGTGCCAGCAGCTCCCTACAGGGGGCTGGATTTGAAGCTTTCTTT
D gene: NA; V gene: TRBV5-6; J gene: TRBJ2-7; clone size: NA; CDR3 protein: CASSFLGVPRKTYEQYF; CDR3 DNA: TGTGCCAGCAGCTTTCTGGGTGTCCCCCGTAAAACCTACGAGCAGTACTTC
D gene: NA; V gene: TRBV4-2; J gene: TRBJ1-2; clone size: NA; CDR3 protein: CASSQEGSDNYGYTF; CDR3 DNA: TGTGCCAGCAGCCAAGAAGGATCGGATAACTATGGCTACACCTTC
D gene: NA; V gene: TRBV10-3; J gene: TRBJ2-3; clone size: NA; CDR3 protein: CAISEFASASTDTQYF; CDR3 DNA: TGTGCCATCAGTGAGTTTGCTAGCGCAAGCACAGATACGCAGTATTTT
D gene: NA; V gene: TRBV14; J gene: TRBJ1-1; clone size: NA; CDR3 protein: CASSQSTEAFF; CDR3 DNA: TGTGCCAGCAGCCAAAGTACTGAAGCTTTCTTT
D gene: NA; V gene: TRBV7-2; J gene: TRBJ2-1; clone size: few; CDR3 protein: CASSLVQAGQFF; CDR3 DNA: TGTGCCAGCAGCTTAGTGCAAGCTGGGCAGTTCTTC
D gene: NA; V gene: TRBV25-1; J gene: TRBJ1-4; clone size: NA; CDR3 protein: CASSELVTKSGENEKLFF; CDR3 DNA: TGTGCCAGCAGTGAATTAGTTACCAAATCGGGAGAAAATGAAAAACTGTTTTTT
D gene: NA; V gene: TRBV5-4; J gene: TRBJ1-2; clone size: once; CDR3 protein: CASSPDSYGYTF; CDR3 DNA: TGTGCCAGCAGCCCGGACAGCTATGGCTACACCTTC
D gene: TRBD1; V gene: TRBV5-6; J gene: TRBJ2-4; clone size: NA; CDR3 protein: CASSLPGQKNIQYF; CDR3 DNA: TGTGCCAGCAGCTTACCGGGACAGAAAAACATTCAGTACTTC